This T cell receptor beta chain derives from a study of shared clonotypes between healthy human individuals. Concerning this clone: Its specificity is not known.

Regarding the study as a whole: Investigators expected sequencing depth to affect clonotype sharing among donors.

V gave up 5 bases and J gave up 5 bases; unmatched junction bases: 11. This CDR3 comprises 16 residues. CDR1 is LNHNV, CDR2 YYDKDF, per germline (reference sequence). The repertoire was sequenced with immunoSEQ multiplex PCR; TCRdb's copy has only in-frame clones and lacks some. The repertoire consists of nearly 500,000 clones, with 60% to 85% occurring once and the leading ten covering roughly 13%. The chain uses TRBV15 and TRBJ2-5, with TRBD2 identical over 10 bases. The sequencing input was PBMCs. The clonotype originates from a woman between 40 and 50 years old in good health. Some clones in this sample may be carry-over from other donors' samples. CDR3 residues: CATSDGTSDITETQYF. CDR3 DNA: TGTGCCACCAGCGACGGGACTAGCGACATCACGGAGACCCAGTACTTC.